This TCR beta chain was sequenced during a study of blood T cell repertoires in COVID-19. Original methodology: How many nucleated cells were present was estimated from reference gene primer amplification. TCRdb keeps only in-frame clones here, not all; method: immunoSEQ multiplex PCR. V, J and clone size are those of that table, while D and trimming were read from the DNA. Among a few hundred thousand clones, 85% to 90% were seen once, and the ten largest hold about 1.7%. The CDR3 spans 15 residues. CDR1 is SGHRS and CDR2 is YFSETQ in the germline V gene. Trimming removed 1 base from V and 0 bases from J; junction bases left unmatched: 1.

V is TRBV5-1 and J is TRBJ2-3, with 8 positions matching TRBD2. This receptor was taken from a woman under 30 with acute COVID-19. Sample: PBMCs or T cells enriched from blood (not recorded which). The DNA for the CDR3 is TGCGCCAGCAGCTTGTCTAGCGGGAGCACAGATACGCAGTATTTT. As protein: CASSLSSGSTDTQYF.